Below are 24 T cell receptor beta chains sequenced from a single sample in a study of blood T cell repertoires in COVID-19. The method was immunoSEQ multiplex PCR; TCRdb's version includes in-frame clones alone and lacks a portion of them. The sample carries hundreds of thousands of clones, nearly 90% recorded once. Sequenced input: peripheral blood. Receptor source: a man in his late teens or twenties with active or convalescent COVID-19.

The CDR3 sequence: CASIEQGIEAFF. CDR3 DNA: TGTGCCAGCATCGAACAGGGGATTGAAGCTTTCTTT. The chain recombines TRBV28 with TRBJ1-1; 7 positions agree with TRBD1. CDR1 MDHEN and CDR2 SYDVKM come from the germline V gene. Germline trimming cut 7 bases from V and 7 bases from J; bases unmatched to any gene: 6. This CDR3 has 12 residues.

Regarding this clone: This sample also contains other DNA sequences that code for the same CDR3. The V and J genes are TRBV5-1 and TRBJ1-1; TRBD1 is a possible D gene (5 bases). Germline lookup yields CDR1 SGHRS and CDR2 YFSETQ. The V and J ends lost 4 bases and 4 bases respectively, with 11 bases between them. The CDR3 length is 13 residues. The DNA for the CDR3 is TGCGCCAGCAGCCGGCAGGGCCCCACTGAAGCTTTCTTT. Its translation: CASSRQGPTEAFF. The full variable domain, its missing parts supplied by reference TRBV5-1 and TRBJ1-1, is KAGVTQTPRYLIKTRGQQVTLSCSPISGHRSVSWYQQTPGQGLQFLFEYFSETQRNKGNFPGRFSGRQFSNSRSEMNVSTLELGDSALYLCASSRQGPTEAFFGQGTRLTVV.

The count of this clone is one. This chain links TRBV7-3 with TRBJ1-2; maybe TRBD1 (6 bases). Trimming cost V 1 base and J 6 bases, with 15 bases left between them. CDR3 length: 15 residues. Germline loops: CDR1 SGHTA, CDR2 FQGTGA. The CDR3 region has the DNA TGTGCCAGCAGCTTAAACAGGGACGACGTAAATGGCTACACCTTC. Amino acid sequence: CASSLNRDDVNGYTF.

V usage is TRBV4-2 and J usage is TRBJ2-3; 7 bases align to TRBD2. This CDR3 contains 18 residues. V was clipped by 0 bases and J by 0 bases; unmatched bases: 9. The germline V gene encodes CDR1 LGHNA and CDR2 YNFKEQ. The CDR3 sequence is CASSQDQRGGFSTDTQYF. Here the CDR3 DNA reads TGTGCCAGCAGCCAAGATCAGCGGGGTGGGTTTAGCACAGATACGCAGTATTTT.

The chain uses TRBV27 and TRBJ1-3; tentatively, D is TRBD1 (5 bases). Looked up from germline, CDR1 is MNHEY and CDR2 is SMNVEV (reference sequence). The CDR3 sequence is 13 residues long. V dropped 5 bases and J dropped 4 bases, with 9 bases sitting between them. The CDR3 region is CASSLTAGNTIYF. Here the CDR3 DNA reads TGTGCCAGCAGTCTGACAGCCGGAAACACCATATATTTT.

The V and J genes are TRBV28 and TRBJ1-1; 7 nucleotides align to TRBD1. Germline-derived CDR1 and CDR2 are MDHEN and SYDVKM. CDR3 size: 18 residues. The trim removed 6 bases at V and 3 bases at J, leaving 19 bases unmatched. The CDR3 nucleotides are TGTGCCAGCAGCTCTCGTCGGACTCTAACGGGACAGCACACTGAAGCTTTCTTT. Encoded protein: CASSSRRTLTGQHTEAFF.

This clone has more than one count but fewer than ten. The genes are TRBV7-9 and TRBJ1-2; TRBD1 aligns across 9 bases. V lost 3 bases and J lost 4; bases outside the gene matches: 9. The CDR3 runs 16 residues. Germline V gives CDR1 SEHNR, CDR2 FQNEAQ (reference sequence). The CDR3 region has the DNA TGTGCCAGCAGCTTCCTACTCACAGGGGGCGCCTATGGCTACACCTTC. Its protein is CASSFLLTGGAYGYTF.

The rearrangement links TRBV7-9 to TRBJ1-5; TRBD1 agrees at 7 bases. V shed 5 bases, J shed 5 bases, and the junction held 6 bases outside the gene matches. CDR3 size: 14 residues. Germline V CDR1 and CDR2: SEHNR, FQNEAQ (reference sequence). Written as DNA, the CDR3 is TGTGCCAGCAGCCCTGACAGGGTTGATCAGCCCCAGCATTTT. It is translated as CASSPDRVDQPQHF.

This clone was counted once. The chain is built from TRBV18 and TRBJ2-5, with D perhaps TRBD1 (5 bases). Per germline, CDR1 KGHSH and CDR2 LQKENI. The V gene lost 3 bases and the J gene lost 2 bases, with 16 bases spanning the gap. This CDR3 comprises 16 residues. CDR3 loop: CASSPTGRAVQETQYF. The CDR3 bases are TGTGCCAGCTCACCCACAGGTCGGGCAGTTCAAGAGACCCAGTACTTC.

Points on this clone: The same CDR3 arises from other DNA sequences in this sample as well. Here the CDR3 reads CSARANTEAFF. DNA for the CDR3: TGCAGTGCTAGGGCGAACACTGAAGCTTTCTTT. The gene calls are TRBV20-1 and TRBJ1-1; D is undetermined. The CDR3 loop spans 11 amino acids. The V end lost 3 bases, the J end lost 1 base, and 3 bases lay between the germline ends. Germline CDR1 and CDR2: DFQATT and SNEGSKA (reference sequence).

The V call is TRBV18, the J call TRBJ1-4; tentative D call: TRBD1 (5 bases). Germline values: CDR1 KGHSH, CDR2 LQKENI. The CDR3 is made up of 16 amino acids. Trimming took 3 bases from V and 4 from J, leaving 15 bases between them. The DNA of the CDR3 is TGTGCCAGCTCACCTCCTGGCGGCAGGGTTAATGAAAAACTGTTTTTT. This translates into CASSPPGGRVNEKLFF.

J is TRBJ1-5 and V is TRBV12-3 or TRBV12-4; D ambiguous. The CDR3 contains 12 residues. V lost 3 bases and J 5 bases, leaving 5 bases between the germline ends. CDR3 nucleotides: TGTGCCAGCAGTTTTGAGTATCAGCCCCAGCATTTT. Its translation is CASSFEYQPQHF.

The rearrangement links TRBV7-8 to TRBJ2-3; 8 nucleotides line up with TRBD2. The germline gives CDR1 SGHVS, CDR2 FQNEAQ. The CDR3 is 17 amino acids. The junction had 13 bases not matched to a gene; V was cut back by 3 bases and J by 5 bases. CDR3 region: CASSLSNSGSRVDTQYF. The CDR3 DNA sequence: TGTGCCAGCAGCTTGTCCAACAGCGGGAGTAGGGTAGATACGCAGTATTTT.

This clone was counted between two and nine times. V is TRBV7-6 and J is TRBJ1-1, with 10 bases fitting TRBD1. In germline, CDR1 is SGHVS, CDR2 FNYEAQ. Trimming removed 0 bases from V and 4 bases from J; junction bases left unmatched: 5. The CDR3 runs 16 residues. DNA for the CDR3: TGTGCCAGCAGCTTAGCAGTACGGGACAGGGGCACTGAAGCTTTCTTT. Translating gives CASSLAVRDRGTEAFF. Together with reference TRBV7-6 and TRBJ1-1, the CDR3 gives the full variable domain: GAGVSQSPRYKVTKRGQDVALRCDPISGHVSLYWYRQALGQGPEFLTYFNYEAQQDKSGLPNDRFSAERPEGSISTLTIQRTEQRDSAMYRCASSLAVRDRGTEAFFGQGTRLTVV.

V is TRBV18 and J is TRBJ2-2; D is ambiguous. This CDR3 spans 11 amino acids. Germline values: CDR1 KGHSH, CDR2 LQKENI. V was clipped by 5 bases and J by 5 bases, with 3 bases between them. CDR3 sequence reads: CASSSTGELFF. In DNA form, the CDR3 reads TGTGCCAGCTCATCTACCGGGGAGCTGTTTTTT.

J is TRBJ1-2 and V is TRBV5-1; 8 positions agree with TRBD1. This CDR3 has 15 amino acids. V lost 0 bases and J lost 4; bases outside the gene matches: 5. Germline-derived CDR1 and CDR2 are SGHRS and YFSETQ. CDR3 nucleotides: TGCGCCAGCAGCTTGGGCCAGGGGGCTGGCTATGGCTACACCTTC. Its translation: CASSLGQGAGYGYTF.

V is TRBV5-1 and J is TRBJ2-5; D perhaps matches TRBD1 (5 bases). Germline values: CDR1 SGHRS, CDR2 YFSETQ. The V and J ends lost 2 bases and 4 bases respectively, with 9 bases between them. The CDR3 totals 13 residues. The DNA for the CDR3 is TGCGCCAGCAGCTTCCCTCAGGGAGAGACCCAGTACTTC. Translated, it gives CASSFPQGETQYF. The full variable domain, in which reference TRBV5-1 and TRBJ2-5 provide the parts outside the CDR3, is KAGVTQTPRYLIKTRGQQVTLSCSPISGHRSVSWYQQTPGQGLQFLFEYFSETQRNKGNFPGRFSGRQFSNSRSEMNVSTLELGDSALYLCASSFPQGETQYFGPGTRLLVL.

The V call is TRBV7-9, the J call TRBJ1-2; no reliable D call. CDR1 is SEHNR, CDR2 FQNEAQ, per germline (reference sequence). V was shortened by 4 bases and J by 2 bases, with 8 bases between the two germline ends. This CDR3 comprises 13 residues. The CDR3 DNA follows: TGTGCCAGCAGCTCGGAGAGGAACTATGGCTACACCTTC. Its translation: CASSSERNYGYTF.

The J gene is TRBJ2-3, the V gene TRBV18, with D maybe TRBD2 (6 bases). Between the trimmed V and J ends, which lost 0 bases and 3 bases, there was a span of 7 bases. CDR3 length equals 14 residues. Germline values: CDR1 KGHSH, CDR2 LQKENI. DNA for the CDR3: TGTGCCAGCTCACCACCGGGGGGTACAGATACGCAGTATTTT. Translating gives CASSPPGGTDTQYF.

Here the CDR3 DNA reads TGTGCCAGCTCACCACCGGAACAGGGCCTTTATGGCTACACCTTC. Residues: CASSPPEQGLYGYTF. The gene calls are TRBV18 and TRBJ1-2; D possibly corresponds to TRBD1 (6 bases). The germline gives CDR1 KGHSH, CDR2 LQKENI. Trimming stripped 0 bases from V and 5 bases from J, with 13 bases between. The CDR3 is 15 amino acids.

V usage is TRBV20-1 and J usage is TRBJ2-5; 7 bases agree with TRBD1. Germline-derived CDR1 and CDR2 are DFQATT and SNEGSKA (reference sequence). This CDR3 contains 16 residues. With 3 bases clipped from V and 5 bases from J, the junction kept 15 bases outside the gene matches. CDR3 loop: CSASLPGDRQKETQYF. The DNA of the CDR3 is TGCAGTGCTAGTCTCCCTGGGGACAGACAAAAGGAGACCCAGTACTTC.

The sample holds one count of this clone. V is TRBV6-5 and J is TRBJ1-1; 8 nucleotides match TRBD1. CDR1 and CDR2 (germline): MNHEY, SVGAGI. The CDR3 is 16 amino acids. V shed 4 bases, J shed 2 bases, and the junction held 9 bases outside the gene matches. Written as DNA, the CDR3 is TGTGCCAGCAGTTTCGACAGGGGCGATAGAAACACTGAAGCTTTCTTT. As protein: CASSFDRGDRNTEAFF.

The rearrangement joins TRBV5-8 to TRBJ2-7; 7 positions match TRBD2. Trimming took 9 bases from V and 6 from J; bases not matched to a gene: 6. This CDR3 contains 11 residues. Germline V gene sequence: CDR1 SGHTS, CDR2 YDEGEE. The chain's CDR3 is CATGRVAEQYF. In nucleotides, the CDR3 is TGTGCCACAGGGAGGGTAGCCGAGCAGTACTTC.

The chain couples TRBV5-5 to TRBJ2-7; TRBD1 aligns across 7 bases. Germline V gene data show CDR1 as SGHKS and CDR2 as YYEKEE (reference sequence). V lost 0 bases and J lost 4; bases outside the gene matches: 10. The CDR3 length is 16 residues. CDR3 nucleotide sequence: TGTGCCAGCAGCTTGGGTTTAGAAGGGGGCTTGTACGAGCAGTACTTC. It is translated as CASSLGLEGGLYEQYF.